Presented here are 10 T cell receptor beta chains from one specimen sequenced in a study of T cell responses to AZD1222 COVID-19 vaccine. Clones were read by immunoSEQ multiplex PCR, and TCRdb kept only the in-frame ones, dropping some. Counted here are 100,000 or so clones, over 75% occurring once; the ten biggest clones make up about 2.3%. Sequenced here: peripheral blood, sampled on day 0 of AZD1222 vaccination. These receptor sequences come from an adult in good health.

The chain recombines TRBV28 with TRBJ2-7, with TRBD2 matching over 15 bases. The V and J ends lost 6 bases and 4 bases, in that order; junction bases with no gene match: 10. Germline values: CDR1 MDHEN, CDR2 SYDVKM. The CDR3 extends over 17 amino acids. CDR3 sequence reads: CASSTRGLAGGMYEQYF. CDR3 bases: TGTGCCAGCAGCACCCGGGGACTAGCGGGAGGAATGTACGAGCAGTACTTC.

The rearrangement uses TRBV20-1 and TRBJ1-1, with 8 nucleotides matching TRBD1. Germline V gene sequence: CDR1 DFQATT, CDR2 SNEGSKA (reference sequence). This CDR3 has 11 amino acids. With 2 bases clipped from V and 8 bases from J, the junction kept 1 base outside the gene matches. This chain's CDR3 is CSARRDREAFF. The DNA for the CDR3 is TGCAGTGCTAGACGGGACAGGGAAGCTTTCTTT.

This chain uses TRBV7-7 with TRBJ2-7; tentatively, D is TRBD1 (5 bases). CDR1 and CDR2 from the germline V gene are SSHAT and FNYEAQ (reference sequence). CDR3 size: 10 residues. CDR3 loop: CASQGIEQYF. The CDR3 DNA reads as TGTGCTAGCCAGGGCATAGAGCAGTACTTC.

This clone was seen a single time. Within the sample, other DNA sequences also encode this same CDR3. The chain combines TRBV20-1 with TRBJ2-7, with D tentatively TRBD2 (5 bases). The CDR3 runs to 11 residues. CDR1 and CDR2 from the germline V gene are DFQATT and SNEGSKA (reference sequence). Trimming cost V 0 bases and J 7 bases, with 7 bases left between them. The CDR3 reads CSARDRTEQYF. As DNA, the CDR3 is TGCAGTGCTAGAGATCGGACTGAGCAGTACTTC.

This clone has only one observation. The chain combines TRBV3-1 (or the pseudogene TRBV3-2) with TRBJ1-2; tentative D call: TRBD1 (6 bases). Deletions cut 6 bases from V and 4 bases from J, with 12 bases between. The CDR3 has 13 residues. The V gene's germline CDR1 is LGHDT and CDR2 YNNKEL (reference sequence). The CDR3 DNA sequence: TGTGCCAGCAGTCATGGACAGAGCTATGGCTACACCTTC. Protein: CASSHGQSYGYTF.

The DNA for the CDR3 is TGCAGCGCTAAATCTGTGGGGAACACTGAAGCTTTCTTT. It codes for CSAKSVGNTEAFF. The rearrangement links TRBV29-1 to TRBJ1-1; D uncertain. CDR1 and CDR2 from the germline V gene are SQVTM and ANQGSEA. Trimming stripped 7 bases from V and 1 base from J, with 13 bases between. The CDR3 is 13 residues long.

The gene calls are TRBV3-1 (or the pseudogene TRBV3-2) and TRBJ1-3; no clear D. The CDR3 contains 13 residues. Germline CDR1 and CDR2: LGHDT and YNNKEL (reference sequence). V lost 1 base, J lost 8 bases, and 9 bases lay in between. The CDR3 bases are TGTGCCAGCAGCCAAGGAAAGACCTACACCATATATTTT. Residues: CASSQGKTYTIYF.

This clone is a singleton in its sample. The CDR3 is CATSDTLGTGEIEQFF. The CDR3 DNA reads as TGTGCCACCAGTGACACCTTGGGGACAGGGGAAATTGAGCAGTTCTTC. This chain connects TRBV24-1 to TRBJ2-1, with TRBD1 matching over 10 bases. The trim removed 4 bases at V and 9 bases at J, leaving 11 bases unmatched. This CDR3 is 16 amino acids long. Germline V gene sequence: CDR1 KGHDR, CDR2 SFDVKD.

J is TRBJ1-2 and V is TRBV9; D possibly corresponds to TRBD1 (6 bases). Per the germline V gene, CDR1 is SGDLS and CDR2 is YYNGEE. Trimming pared 4 bases from V and 2 bases from J, leaving 15 bases between. The CDR3 runs to 15 residues. The CDR3 nucleotides are TGTGCCAGCAGCATCCGGACAGAGCGCAACTATGGCTACACCTTC. Protein product: CASSIRTERNYGYTF.

The chain has TRBV6-5 and TRBJ1-1; no definite D call. Germline values: CDR1 MNHEY, CDR2 SVGAGI. The V and J ends lost 2 bases and 6 bases respectively, with 10 bases between them. CDR3 size: 13 residues. For the CDR3, the DNA is TGTGCCAGCAGTTACGCCTCGGGCGCTGAAGCTTTCTTT. It translates to CASSYASGAEAFF.